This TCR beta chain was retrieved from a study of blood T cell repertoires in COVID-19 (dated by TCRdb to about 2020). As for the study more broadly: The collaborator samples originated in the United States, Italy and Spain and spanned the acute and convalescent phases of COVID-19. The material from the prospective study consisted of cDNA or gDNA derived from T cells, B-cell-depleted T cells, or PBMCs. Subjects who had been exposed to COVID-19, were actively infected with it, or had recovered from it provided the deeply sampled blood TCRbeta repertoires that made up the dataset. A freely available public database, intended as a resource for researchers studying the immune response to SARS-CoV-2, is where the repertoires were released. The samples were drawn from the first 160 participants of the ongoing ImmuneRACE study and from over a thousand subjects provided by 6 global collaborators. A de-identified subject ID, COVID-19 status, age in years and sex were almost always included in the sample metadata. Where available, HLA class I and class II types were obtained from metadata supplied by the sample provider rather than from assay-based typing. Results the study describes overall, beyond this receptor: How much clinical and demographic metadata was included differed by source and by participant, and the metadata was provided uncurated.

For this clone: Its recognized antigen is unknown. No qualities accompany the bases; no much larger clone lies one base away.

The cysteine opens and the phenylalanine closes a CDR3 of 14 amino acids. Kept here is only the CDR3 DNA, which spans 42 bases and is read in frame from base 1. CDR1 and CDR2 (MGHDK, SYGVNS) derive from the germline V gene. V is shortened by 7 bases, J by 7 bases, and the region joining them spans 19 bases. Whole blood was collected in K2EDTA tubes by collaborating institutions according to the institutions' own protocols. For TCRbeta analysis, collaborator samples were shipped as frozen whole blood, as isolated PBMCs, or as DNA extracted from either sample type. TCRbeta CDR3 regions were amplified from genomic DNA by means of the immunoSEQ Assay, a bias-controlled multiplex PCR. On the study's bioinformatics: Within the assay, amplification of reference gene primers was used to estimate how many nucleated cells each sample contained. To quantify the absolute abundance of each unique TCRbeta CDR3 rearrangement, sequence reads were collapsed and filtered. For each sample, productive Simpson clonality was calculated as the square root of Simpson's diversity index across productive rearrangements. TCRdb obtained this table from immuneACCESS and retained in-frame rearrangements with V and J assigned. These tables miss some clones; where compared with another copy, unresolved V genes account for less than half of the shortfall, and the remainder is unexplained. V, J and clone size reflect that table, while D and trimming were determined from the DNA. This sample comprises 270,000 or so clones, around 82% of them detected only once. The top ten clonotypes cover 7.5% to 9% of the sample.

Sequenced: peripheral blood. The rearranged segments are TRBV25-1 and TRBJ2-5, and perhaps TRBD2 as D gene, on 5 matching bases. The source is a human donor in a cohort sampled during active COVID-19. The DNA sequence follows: TGTGCCAGCATGCCTGTCTCCCTTGGAGGGACCCAGTACTTC. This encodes CASMPVSLGGTQYF.